The T cell receptor (beta chain) under discussion was sequenced for a study of cytomegalovirus exposure and HLA in healthy donors. Study conclusions and caveats: Exclusion applied to some V segments, including TRBV6-2 and TRBV6-3, as they were indistinguishable. Presence/absence comparisons presumed near-even sequencing depth among donors. Most of the CMV-associated TCR beta chains (in a later analysis) appeared to be HLA-restricted.

The PCR employed 60 Vbeta primers together with 13 Jbeta primers. Only in-frame clones appear in the TCRdb table, and some are missing; sequencing was by immunoSEQ multiplex PCR. The table includes 90,000 to 150,000 clones, over 8.5% detected once. The germline V gene has CDR1 ENHRY and CDR2 SYGVKD. The V and J ends lost 10 bases and 3 bases, in that order; junction bases with no gene match: 13. This CDR3 spans 16 amino acids. Comments on this clone: Its antigen remains unidentified.

The chain links TRBV10-3 to TRBJ2-3, with 10 bases fitting TRBD2. The TCR comes from a woman in her 40s in good health and CMV-seropositive. The sample comprised PBMCs. The CDR3 spells CATTSGDRLITDTQYF. Here the CDR3 DNA reads TGTGCCACCACTAGCGGGGATCGTCTAATTACAGATACGCAGTATTTT.